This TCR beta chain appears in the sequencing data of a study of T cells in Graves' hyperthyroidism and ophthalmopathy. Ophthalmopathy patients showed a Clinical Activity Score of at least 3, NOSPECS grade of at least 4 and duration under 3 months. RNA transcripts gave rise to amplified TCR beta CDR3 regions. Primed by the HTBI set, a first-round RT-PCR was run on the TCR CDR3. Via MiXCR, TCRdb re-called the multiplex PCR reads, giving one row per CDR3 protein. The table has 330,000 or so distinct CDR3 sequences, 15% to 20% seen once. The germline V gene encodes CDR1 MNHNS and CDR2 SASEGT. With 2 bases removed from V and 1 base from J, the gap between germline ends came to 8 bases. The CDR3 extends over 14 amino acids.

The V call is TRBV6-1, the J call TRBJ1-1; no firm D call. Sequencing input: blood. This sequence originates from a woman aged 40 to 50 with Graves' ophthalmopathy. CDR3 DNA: TGTGCCAGCAGTGAAATGGACGGGAACACTGAAGCTTTCTTT. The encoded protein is CASSEMDGNTEAFF.